The present T cell receptor beta chain was sequenced within a study of cytomegalovirus exposure and HLA in healthy donors. Study-level background: A preliminary data release comprised around 90 million unique TCRs obtained from HLA-typed donors.

Overall study results and limits: The study had only CMV serostatus as immune exposure information.

Looked up from germline, CDR1 is MNHEY and CDR2 is SVGAGI. Between the trimmed V and J ends, which lost 7 bases and 7 bases, there was a span of 10 bases. This CDR3 region has 11 residues. It was with 60 Vbeta and 13 Jbeta primers that the PCR ran. Generated by immunoSEQ multiplex PCR, the TCRdb table keeps only in-frame clones and is missing some. The top ten clones hold around 2% of a sample with about 140,000 clones, more than 70% of them seen once. To note about this clone: Its specificity is unknown.

The J gene is TRBJ1-1, the V gene TRBV6-5; TRBD1 might be the D (6 bases). What was sequenced was PBMCs. The source is a man younger than 40 in good health and CMV-seronegative. This CDR3 reads CASKQGGEAFF. The CDR3, as DNA: TGTGCCAGCAAACAGGGCGGTGAAGCTTTCTTT.